This T cell receptor (beta chain) was recorded in a study of blood T cell repertoires in COVID-19. About the study: The samples span acute and convalescent COVID-19 from the United States, Italy and Spain. PBMCs, B-cell-depleted T cells, or T cells were the source of the cDNA or gDNA that made up the material.

In germline, CDR1 is SGHTA, CDR2 FQGTGA. There are 15 residues in the CDR3. The V end lost 7 bases, the J end lost 0 bases, and 14 bases lay between the germline ends. Original data processing: From reference gene primer amplification, estimates of nucleated cell counts were derived. Sequenced by immunoSEQ multiplex PCR; TCRdb stores in-frame clones only, minus some. V, J and clone size were drawn from that table, and D and trimming were deduced from the DNA. The sample includes approximately 30,000 clones, 84% of them seen just once. The chain is built from TRBV7-3 and TRBJ2-3; tentative D call: TRBD2 (6 bases). The specimen was peripheral blood. The receptor's source is an older man with active COVID-19. The CDR3 region is CASTEEGRSTDTQYF. CDR3 bases: TGTGCCAGCACTGAAGAGGGGAGGAGCACAGATACGCAGTATTTT.